Below are 15 T cell receptor beta chains sequenced from a single sample in a study of cytomegalovirus exposure and HLA in healthy donors. Both 60 Vbeta primers and 13 Jbeta primers went into the PCR. The assay was immunoSEQ multiplex PCR, and TCRdb's table has in-frame clones only and misses some. Of 150,000 to 200,000 clones in the sample, roughly 80% are singletons; the top ten hold about 1.5%. The sample taken for sequencing was PBMCs. The receptor set was obtained from a man aged 35-49 years in good health and CMV-seronegative.

The chain couples TRBV29-1 to TRBJ2-7; a possible D gene is TRBD2 (5 bases). Between the trimmed V and J ends, which lost 4 bases and 1 base, there was a span of 11 bases. Germline CDR1 and CDR2: SQVTM and ANQGSEA. The CDR3 runs 13 residues. This CDR3 is CSVAGGRSYEQYF. The CDR3 nucleotides read TGCAGCGTTGCAGGAGGCAGGTCCTACGAGCAGTACTTC.

CDR3 sequence reads: CASSSGTSGHNEQFF. The CDR3 DNA is TGTGCCAGCAGTTCCGGGACTAGCGGCCACAATGAGCAGTTCTTC. V is TRBV27 and J is TRBJ2-1; 11 positions match TRBD2. J was trimmed by 5 bases and V by 4 bases; bases with no gene match: 4. Germline CDR1 MNHEY, CDR2 SMNVEV (reference sequence). This CDR3 is 15 amino acids long.

This clone appeared a single time. The chain couples TRBV18 to TRBJ2-1, with a possible D match to TRBD2 (6 bases). This CDR3 is built from 15 residues. V was trimmed by 0 bases and J by 0 bases, leaving 6 bases between them. Germline V gene lookup returns CDR1 KGHSH and CDR2 LQKENI. The chain's CDR3 is CASSPPGGSYNEQFF. DNA of the CDR3: TGTGCCAGCTCACCACCGGGGGGCTCCTACAATGAGCAGTTCTTC. Full variable domain (missing parts from reference TRBV18 and TRBJ2-1): NAGVMQNPRHLVRRRGQEARLRCSPMKGHSHVYWYRQLPEEGLKFMVYLQKENIIDESGMPKERFSAEFPKEGPSILRIQQVVRGDSAAYFCASSPPGGSYNEQFFGPGTRLTVL.

The V gene is TRBV7-8, the J gene TRBJ2-2; 10 bases fit TRBD1. V gave up 5 bases and J gave up 6 bases; unmatched junction bases: 3. There are 14 residues in the CDR3. Germline CDR1 and CDR2: SGHVS and FQNEAQ. The CDR3 DNA reads TGTGCCAGCAGCCCCGGACAGGGGGCCGGGGAGCTGTTTTTT. It encodes CASSPGQGAGELFF. Full variable domain (remainder filled in from reference TRBV7-8 and TRBJ2-2): GAGVSQSPRYKVAKRGQDVALRCDPISGHVSLFWYQQALGQGPEFLTYFQNEAQLDKSGLPSDRFFAERPEGSVSTLKIQRTQQEDSAVYLCASSPGQGAGELFFGEGSRLTVL.

The CDR3 loop reads CASSAQGAGYEQYF. For the CDR3, the DNA is TGTGCCAGCAGTGCCCAGGGGGCGGGTTACGAGCAGTACTTC. The chain is built from TRBV6-1 and TRBJ2-7, with 8 bases matching TRBD1. The V and J ends lost 4 bases and 4 bases, in that order; junction bases with no gene match: 6. Germline lookup yields CDR1 MNHNS and CDR2 SASEGT. This CDR3 comprises 14 residues.

This clone appeared a few times. Other DNA sequences in the sample encode the same CDR3. J is TRBJ2-3 and V is TRBV4-3; the D gene is possibly TRBD1 (5 bases). The length of the CDR3 is 17 residues. Germline V gene lookup returns CDR1 LGHNA and CDR2 YSLEER. V lost 0 bases to trimming and J lost 3 bases, with 16 bases between them. The CDR3 nucleotides are TGCGCCAGCAGCCAAGAGTGGGGTCAGGGTGGGACAGATACGCAGTATTTT. Translation gives CASSQEWGQGGTDTQYF.

The chain joins TRBV14 to TRBJ2-6; TRBD2 aligns across 7 bases. CDR1 and CDR2 from the germline V gene are SGHDN and FVKESK. The CDR3 has 16 residues. V shed 7 bases and J 2 bases; nucleotides not matched to a gene: 8. The DNA for the CDR3 is TGTGCCAGCAAATGGGCGGGAGAGGCTGGGGCCAACGTCCTGACTTTC. Translation gives CASKWAGEAGANVLTF. Combining the CDR3 with reference TRBV14 and TRBJ2-6 gives the whole variable domain EAGVTQFPSHSVIEKGQTVTLRCDPISGHDNLYWYRRVMGKEIKFLLHFVKESKQDESGMPNNRFLAERTGGTYSTLKVQPAELEDSGVYFCASKWAGEAGANVLTFGAGSRLTVL.

The rearrangement joins TRBV7-8 to TRBJ2-4; TRBD2 matches 14 bases. J lost 1 base, V lost 2 bases, and 4 bases had no gene match. In germline, CDR1 is SGHVS, CDR2 FQNEAQ. The CDR3 runs 18 residues. The CDR3 sequence is CASSLSTSGGAAKNIQYF. CDR3 in DNA: TGTGCCAGCAGCTTATCGACTAGCGGGGGGGCTGCCAAAAACATTCAGTACTTC.

The chain is built from TRBV7-2 and TRBJ2-3, with D perhaps matching TRBD2 (6 bases). CDR1 is SGHTA, CDR2 FQGNSA, per germline. The CDR3 contains 12 residues. With 5 bases removed from V and 4 bases from J, the gap between germline ends came to 7 bases. This CDR3 is CASSPGADTQYF. The CDR3 nucleotides are TGTGCCAGCAGCCCGGGGGCAGATACGCAGTATTTT. The full variable domain, completed using reference TRBV7-2 and TRBJ2-3, is GAGVSQSPSNKVTEKGKDVELRCDPISGHTALYWYRQSLGQGLEFLIYFQGNSAPDKSGLPSDRFSAERTGGSVSTLTIQRTQQEDSAVYLCASSPGADTQYFGPGTRLTVL.

V gene TRBV27 combines with J gene TRBJ1-2; D might be TRBD1 (6 bases). CDR1 is MNHEY, CDR2 SMNVEV, per germline (reference sequence). The CDR3 is made up of 14 amino acids. V dropped 6 bases and J dropped 5 bases, with 16 bases sitting between them. Here the CDR3 reads CASSPRDQGYGYTF. The CDR3 nucleotides are TGTGCCAGCAGCCCCCGGGATCAGGGGTATGGCTACACCTTC.

J is TRBJ2-7 and V is TRBV29-1; perhaps TRBD2 as D (5 bases). V lost 0 bases and J 4 bases, leaving 7 bases between the germline ends. The CDR3 sequence is 12 residues long. Germline-derived CDR1 and CDR2 are SQVTM and ANQGSEA. The CDR3 DNA is TGCAGCGTTGAAGAAGGAGGTTACGAGCAGTACTTC. This encodes CSVEEGGYEQYF.

The CDR3 coding sequence is TGTGCCAGCAGTGAACGGACAGGGTACCCCCTCTATGGCTACACCTTC. This gives the protein CASSERTGYPLYGYTF. V and J are TRBV6-1 and TRBJ1-2; 8 nucleotides line up with TRBD1. Trimming cost V 2 bases and J 4 bases; bases outside gene matches: 9. Germline CDR1 is MNHNS and CDR2 is SASEGT. This CDR3 spans 16 amino acids.

This clone was counted between two and nine times. The chain links TRBV7-2 to TRBJ2-7; TRBD1 matches 8 bases. Germline CDR1 reads SGHTA; CDR2 reads FQGNSA. V lost 3 bases to trimming and J lost 0 bases; unmatched junction nucleotides: 13. The CDR3 is made up of 18 amino acids. CDR3 sequence reads: CASSFRPPAGGLSYEQYF. For the CDR3, the DNA is TGTGCCAGCAGCTTTCGTCCACCGGCAGGGGGCCTCTCCTACGAGCAGTACTTC. Variable domain in full (rest from reference TRBV7-2 and TRBJ2-7): GAGVSQSPSNKVTEKGKDVELRCDPISGHTALYWYRQSLGQGLEFLIYFQGNSAPDKSGLPSDRFSAERTGGSVSTLTIQRTQQEDSAVYLCASSFRPPAGGLSYEQYFGPGTRLTVT.

The chain combines TRBV5-6 with TRBJ2-2, with D perhaps matching TRBD1 (6 bases). Germline lookup yields CDR1 SGHDT and CDR2 YYEEEE. This CDR3 spans 16 amino acids. V was clipped by 4 bases and J by 10 bases, with 23 bases between them. The CDR3 coding sequence is TGTGCCAGCAGCCCGCCCAAGAACAGGGCGGGCGAGGAGCTGTTTTTT. This translates into CASSPPKNRAGEELFF.

The chain combines TRBV29-1 with TRBJ1-1; D is ambiguous. CDR3 length: 12 amino acids. Trimming removed 6 bases at V and 0 bases at J, with 8 bases between. Germline assignment: CDR1 SQVTM and CDR2 ANQGSEA. The DNA of the CDR3 is TGCAGCGTCGGGTGGCTGAACACTGAAGCTTTCTTT. It yields the protein CSVGWLNTEAFF. The whole variable domain, remainder taken from reference TRBV29-1 and TRBJ1-1, is SAVISQKPSRDICQRGTSLTIQCQVDSQVTMMFWYRQQPGQSLTLIATANQGSEATYESGFVIDKFPISRPNLTFSTLTVSNMSPEDSSIYLCSVGWLNTEAFFGQGTRLTVV.